These 14 T cell receptor beta chains were all obtained from the same sample, sequenced in a study of blood T cell repertoires in COVID-19. Using immunoSEQ multiplex PCR, the repertoire was profiled, and TCRdb retains in-frame clones only, with some absent. The sample carries approximately 360,000 clones, around 91% recorded once. The sample consisted of peripheral blood. The source is a man younger than 35 with active or convalescent COVID-19.

This sequence joins TRBV2 and TRBJ2-1; 10 bases fit TRBD2. Looked up from germline, CDR1 is SNHLY and CDR2 is FYNNEI. V was clipped by 7 bases and J by 4 bases; unmatched bases: 7. This CDR3 spans 15 amino acids. The chain's CDR3 is CASTYLAGVYNEQFF. The CDR3 coding sequence is TGTGCCAGCACCTATCTAGCGGGGGTATACAATGAGCAGTTCTTC. Variable domain in full (rest from reference TRBV2 and TRBJ2-1): EPEVTQTPSHQVTQMGQEVILRCVPISNHLYFYWYRQILGQKVEFLVSFYNNEISEKSEIFDDQFSVERPDGSNFTLKIRSTKLEDSAMYFCASTYLAGVYNEQFFGPGTRLTVL.

V is TRBV4-2 and J is TRBJ1-1; a possible D gene is TRBD1 (5 bases). The germline gives CDR1 LGHNA, CDR2 YNFKEQ. This CDR3 comprises 16 residues. V gave up 2 bases and J gave up 1 base, with 14 bases separating them. The CDR3 coding sequence is TGTGCCAGCAGCCAACATAGACAGTACCAGAACACTGAAGCTTTCTTT. This codes for CASSQHRQYQNTEAFF.

The rearrangement links TRBV5-1 to TRBJ1-3; 7 nucleotides agree with TRBD1. This CDR3 spans 14 amino acids. The J segment lost 1 base and the V segment lost 4 bases, leaving 2 bases of the junction unmatched. Per the germline V gene, CDR1 is SGHRS and CDR2 is YFSETQ. The CDR3 DNA sequence: TGCGCCAGCAGCACAGGGGCATCTGGAAACACCATATATTTT. It specifies CASSTGASGNTIYF.

The chain links TRBV5-1 to TRBJ2-2; 9 nucleotides align to TRBD1. Trimming at V came to 4 bases and at J to 7 bases, leaving 5 bases not matched to a gene. The CDR3 spans 14 residues. Germline V gene sequence: CDR1 SGHRS, CDR2 YFSETQ. CDR3 region: CASSLGQGFGELFF. The CDR3 DNA is TGCGCCAGCAGCCTGGGACAGGGATTCGGGGAGCTGTTTTTT.

There are a few counts of this clone. The chain links TRBV15 to TRBJ2-1; D is unresolved. The germline V gene has CDR1 LNHNV and CDR2 YYDKDF (reference sequence). There are 14 residues in the CDR3. V gave up 0 bases and J gave up 10 bases, with 13 bases separating them. As DNA, the CDR3 is TGTGCCACCAGCAGAGATCGGGTAGGCTACGAGCAGTTCTTC. It translates to CATSRDRVGYEQFF.

The CDR3 bases are TGTGCCAGCAGTGAAGTAGACAGGGGGCAAAAGCCCCAGCATTTT. As protein: CASSEVDRGQKPQHF. The chain couples TRBV6-1 to TRBJ1-5; TRBD1 aligns across 10 bases. V trimming: 1 base; J trimming: 8 bases; junction bases outside the gene matches: 5. Germline assignment: CDR1 MNHNS and CDR2 SASEGT. The CDR3 loop spans 15 amino acids.

J is TRBJ1-2 and V is TRBV6-2 or TRBV6-3; D uncertain. The CDR3 loop spans 13 amino acids. Germline V gene data show CDR1 as MNHEY and CDR2 as SVGEGT. V shed 6 bases and J shed 3 bases, with 11 bases lying between them. The CDR3 region has the DNA TGTGCCAGCAGCCTTACAGTAGACTATGGCTACACCTTC. Protein product: CASSLTVDYGYTF.

The genes are TRBV18 and TRBJ2-5; D possibly corresponds to TRBD2 (6 bases). The CDR3 totals 14 residues. CDR1 is KGHSH, CDR2 LQKENI, per germline. Trimming removed 1 base at V and 5 bases at J, with 11 bases between. CDR3 coding DNA: TGTGCCAGCTCACCACTGGAGGGTACGGAGACCCAGTACTTC. Its protein is CASSPLEGTETQYF.

V gene TRBV7-2 combines with J gene TRBJ1-5; 7 bases are a match to TRBD1. The V and J ends lost 3 bases and 2 bases, in that order; junction bases with no gene match: 4. The V gene's germline CDR1 is SGHTA and CDR2 FQGNSA. The CDR3 consists of 15 residues. The DNA for the CDR3 is TGTGCCAGCAGCTTGACAGGGCCTGGCAATCAGCCCCAGCATTTT. It is translated as CASSLTGPGNQPQHF.

The V and J genes are TRBV27 and TRBJ1-1; 8 bases line up with TRBD1. The length of the CDR3 is 14 residues. Germline assignment: CDR1 MNHEY and CDR2 SMNVEV (reference sequence). J was trimmed by 2 bases and V by 6 bases; bases with no gene match: 5. The CDR3 spells CASSAGGRNTEAFF. Here the CDR3 DNA reads TGTGCCAGCAGCGCAGGGGGCCGAAACACTGAAGCTTTCTTT.

The CDR3 here is CASSPRTGGFGNTIYF. CDR3 DNA sequence: TGTGCCAGCAGTCCACGAACAGGGGGTTTTGGAAACACCATATATTTT. The chain combines TRBV28 with TRBJ1-3, with TRBD1 identical over 8 bases. This CDR3 is built from 16 residues. The germline gives CDR1 MDHEN, CDR2 SYDVKM. V was clipped by 5 bases and J by 3 bases; unmatched bases: 9.

Worth noting for this clone: At the DNA level, this CDR3 is encoded by other sequences in the same sample as well. The rearrangement links TRBV29-1 to TRBJ1-5, with TRBD1 as a possible D gene (6 bases). The CDR3 runs to 15 residues. Germline CDR1 and CDR2: SQVTM and ANQGSEA. The germline V and J ends were trimmed by 7 bases and 7 bases, with 23 bases remaining between them. The CDR3 loop is CSARGEGGKDQPQHF. In DNA form, the CDR3 reads TGCAGCGCCCGAGGGGAGGGGGGGAAAGACCAGCCCCAGCATTTT.

The chain joins TRBV3-1 (or the pseudogene TRBV3-2) to TRBJ2-2; 9 nucleotides line up with TRBD1. The V segment lost 5 bases and the J segment 4 bases; nucleotides outside the gene matches: 14. From germline, CDR1 is LGHDT and CDR2 YNNKEL (reference sequence). The CDR3 is made up of 18 amino acids. As DNA, the CDR3 is TGTGCCAGCAGCAAACTACAGGGGGCCCTTAAGAGCACCGGGGAGCTGTTTTTT. This gives the protein CASSKLQGALKSTGELFF.

The chain carries TRBV4-1 and TRBJ1-5; unclear D gene. Per the germline V gene, CDR1 is MGHRA and CDR2 is YSYEKL. With 1 base removed from V and 5 bases from J, the gap between germline ends came to 6 bases. This CDR3 is built from 13 residues. This chain's CDR3 is CASSQAGYQPQHF. CDR3 nucleotide sequence: TGCGCCAGCAGCCAAGCAGGTTATCAGCCCCAGCATTTT.